This T cell receptor beta chain was captured in a study of early stage breast cancer tumors. About the study: About 70% of the 16 invasive tumors were ER+, PR+ and HER2-. Study results and caveats: Compared with adjacent normal breast tissue, tumors showed around 2.5-fold greater T cell density and higher clonality. Unsorted bulk genomic DNA sequencing lacked pairing and functional marker data.

Data came from immunoSEQ multiplex PCR; TCRdb stores just in-frame clones and leaves some out. The sample consists of over 25,000 clones, approximately 80% of them appearing once. CDR1 is SGHTA, CDR2 FQGNSA, per germline. V was pared by 8 bases and J by 9 bases, with 7 bases of the junction left unmatched. CDR3 length: 13 amino acids. This clone was seen just once. Its antigen is not known. Sequencing was performed on blood. The sequence was collected from a person between 55 and 69 years old with breast cancer. The chain recombines TRBV7-2 with TRBJ2-1, with 10 bases aligning to TRBD1. In DNA, the CDR3 is TGTGCCAGCTCTGAGGGACAGGGGACTGAGCAGTTCTTC. It specifies CASSEGQGTEQFF.